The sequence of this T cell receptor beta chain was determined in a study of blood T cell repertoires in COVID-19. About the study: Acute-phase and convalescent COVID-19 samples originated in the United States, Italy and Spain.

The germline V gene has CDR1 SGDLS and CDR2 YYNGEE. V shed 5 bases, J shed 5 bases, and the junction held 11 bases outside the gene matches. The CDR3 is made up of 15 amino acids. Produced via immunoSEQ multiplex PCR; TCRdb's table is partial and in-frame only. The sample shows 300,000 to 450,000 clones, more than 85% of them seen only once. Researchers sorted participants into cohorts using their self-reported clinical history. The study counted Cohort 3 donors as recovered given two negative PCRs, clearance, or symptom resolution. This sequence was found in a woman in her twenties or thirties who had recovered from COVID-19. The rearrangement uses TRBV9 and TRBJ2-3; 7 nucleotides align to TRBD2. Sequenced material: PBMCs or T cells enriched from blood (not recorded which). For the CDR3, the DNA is TGTGCCAGCAGTTTACGGGGCGGGGGTGGAGATACGCAGTATTTT. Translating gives CASSLRGGGGDTQYF.